What follows are 14 T cell receptor beta chains derived from one specimen sequenced in a study of molecular identifiers for immune sequencing clone quantification. TCRdb passed the PCR reads through MiXCR, listing each CDR3 protein once. The sample contains 600,000 to 650,000 distinct CDR3 sequences, just under 20% of which appear only once. Sequenced sample: naive CD8+ T cells from blood, with Jurkat cell RNA spiked in. Described subset: FACS-sorted CD8+CD4-CCR7+CD45RA+ naive T cells. These receptors came from a human donor in good health. Some libraries in this study had Jurkat cell RNA spiked in.

In this sample, this clonotype turned up many times. The CDR3 spells CASSMDWQETQYF. The CDR3, as DNA: TGTGCCAGTAGTATGGATTGGCAAGAGACCCAGTACTTC. The chain is built from TRBV19 and TRBJ2-5; D remains ambiguous. The CDR3 length is 13 residues. The germline V gene encodes CDR1 LNHDA and CDR2 SQIVND (reference sequence). V lost 3 bases to trimming and J lost 2 bases, with 7 bases between them.

Ten or more counts support this clonotype. The chain employs TRBV29-1 and TRBJ2-1; 11 bases fit TRBD2. This CDR3 contains 16 residues. Losses at the gene ends were 6 bases for V and 3 bases for J; bases not matched to a gene: 10. Germline V gives CDR1 SQVTM, CDR2 ANQGSEA. The CDR3 loop reads CSVRPTSGTFYNEQFF. The CDR3 coding sequence is TGCAGCGTGCGACCGACTAGCGGGACATTCTACAATGAGCAGTTCTTC.

CDR3 DNA: TGTGCCAGCTCACCGTCGGTTCAGGGGTCCTACACCGGGGAGCTGTTTTTT. The encoded protein is CASSPSVQGSYTGELFF. The rearrangement links TRBV18 to TRBJ2-2, with D possibly matching TRBD1 (6 bases). From germline, CDR1 is KGHSH and CDR2 LQKENI. The CDR3 runs 17 residues. Trimming shortened V by 3 bases and J by 3 bases, and 17 bases separated the two germline ends.

In this sample, this clonotype turned up many times. This rearrangement joins TRBV7-9 to TRBJ2-7; D might be TRBD1 (5 bases). From germline, CDR1 is SEHNR and CDR2 FQNEAQ (reference sequence). CDR3 size: 12 residues. V lost 6 bases to trimming and J lost 6 bases, with 12 bases between them. The CDR3 spells CASRDTRREQYF. CDR3 DNA sequence: TGTGCCAGCAGGGACACCCGTCGCGAGCAGTACTTC.

A note on this clonotype: It may be a read error: a sequence one base away is much more abundant. This chain connects TRBV3-1 to TRBJ2-5; TRBD2 might be the D (5 bases). Trimming removed 3 bases from V and 4 bases from J, with 21 bases in between. The CDR3 totals 17 residues. Germline V gene lookup returns CDR1 LGHDT and CDR2 YNNKEL (reference sequence). For the CDR3, the DNA is TGTGCCAGCAGCCAGGCGAGGGAGTCAGCTTGGGGAGAGACCCAGTACTTC. Amino acid sequence: CASSQARESAWGETQYF.

This clonotype has ten or more counts. CDR3 DNA sequence: TGTGCCTGGAGGGGTGCCGCGGGCCACGAGCAGTACTTC. Encoded protein: CAWRGAAGHEQYF. V usage is TRBV30 and J usage is TRBJ2-7; weak D call: TRBD2 (5 bases). The CDR3 has 13 amino acids. Germline CDR1 is GTSNPN and CDR2 is SVGIG (reference sequence). Trimming cost V 3 bases and J 5 bases, with 14 bases left between them.

This clonotype showed up many times. The chain links TRBV4-3 to TRBJ2-7, with 7 bases aligning to TRBD1. CDR3 length equals 15 residues. Losses at the gene ends were 4 bases for V and 1 base for J; bases not matched to a gene: 7. Germline values: CDR1 LGHNA, CDR2 YSLEER. CDR3 sequence: CASSPLPGQSYEQYF. The DNA of the CDR3 is TGCGCCAGCAGCCCCCTCCCGGGACAGTCCTACGAGCAGTACTTC.

Ten or more counts support this clonotype. DNA for the CDR3: TGCGCCAGCAGCCAAGGTACCGGCGGAAACTACGAGCAGTACTTC. It encodes CASSQGTGGNYEQYF. The V and J genes are TRBV4-3 and TRBJ2-7, with unresolved D. V lost 1 base, J lost 3 bases, and 13 bases lay in between. The CDR3 has 15 amino acids. Per germline, CDR1 LGHNA and CDR2 YSLEER.

In the case of this clonotype: A much bigger clone sits one base away, suggesting this may be a read error. The V and J genes are TRBV2 and TRBJ2-2; 8 bases are a match to TRBD1. Per the germline V gene, CDR1 is SNHLY and CDR2 is FYNNEI. CDR3 length: 17 amino acids. The CDR3 DNA follows: TGTGCCTGCAGGGGAGACAGGGGCCGCCTTAACGACGGGGAGCTGTTTTTT. Its protein is CACRGDRGRLNDGELFF.

In this sample, this clonotype turned up a few times. One end of the junction is discordant with germline, which a read error may explain. V usage is TRBV19 and J usage is TRBJ2-1; no definite D call. Germline-derived CDR1 and CDR2 are LNHDA and SQIVND (reference sequence). The CDR3 is made up of 15 amino acids. CDR3 protein: CASSIVPMGYNEQFF. CDR3 in DNA: TGTGCCAGTAGCATAGTACCTATGGGCTACAATGAGCAGTTCTTC. The whole variable domain, filled in from reference TRBV19 and TRBJ2-1, reads DGGITQSPKYLFRKEGQNVTLSCEQNLNHDAMYWYRQDPGQGLRLIYYSQIVNDFQKGDIAEGYSVSREKKESFPLTVTSAQKNPTAFYLCASSIVPMGYNEQFFGPGTRLTVL.

The gene calls are TRBV20-1 and TRBJ2-7; 9 nucleotides align to TRBD1. CDR3 length: 15 amino acids. Germline CDR1 is DFQATT and CDR2 is SNEGSKA (reference sequence). The V and J ends lost 0 bases and 5 bases, in that order; junction bases with no gene match: 8. In DNA, the CDR3 is TGCAGTGCTAGAGATGATACAGGGGGCATCGACGAGCAGTACTTC. Translation: CSARDDTGGIDEQYF.

A note on this clonotype: This may be a read error, as it is one base from a much larger clone. The genes are TRBV5-6 and TRBJ2-7; D perhaps matches TRBD2 (5 bases). The CDR3 has 14 amino acids. V lost 4 bases and J 7 bases, leaving 18 bases between the germline ends. CDR1 and CDR2 from the germline V gene are SGHDT and YYEEEE. CDR3 DNA sequence: TGTGCCAGCAGCCCCAGCGGACGTGTTAGGGAGCAGTACTTC. Its translation: CASSPSGRVREQYF.

Worth noting for this clonotype: This may stem from a read error, because a much larger clone lies one nucleotide away. The V and J genes are TRBV15 and TRBJ1-4, with D maybe TRBD1 (6 bases). The CDR3 spans 14 residues. CDR1 is LNHNV, CDR2 YYDKDF, per germline (reference sequence). The CDR3 sequence is CATKGQQNNEKLSF. In DNA form, the CDR3 reads TGTGCCACCAAAGGACAGCAAAATAATGAAAAACTGTCTTTT.

The rearrangement links TRBV6-5 to TRBJ2-1, with a possible D match to TRBD2 (6 bases). Germline V gene sequence: CDR1 MNHEY, CDR2 SVGAGI. Trimming stripped 4 bases from V and 2 bases from J, with 12 bases between. The CDR3 has 15 residues. The CDR3 sequence is CASSFGRGTYNEQFF. DNA of the CDR3: TGTGCCAGCAGTTTTGGCCGGGGGACCTACAATGAGCAGTTCTTC.